The 11 T cell receptor beta chains below were found in one sample sequenced in a study of cytotoxic CD8 clonotypes in ibrutinib-treated CLL. Here immunoSEQ multiplex PCR was the method, and the copy in TCRdb shows in-frame clones only, minus some. The sample lists roughly 170,000 clones, less than 85% occurring once. This sample comprised PBMCs, obtained after 24 months of ibrutinib treatment. These receptor sequences come from a human donor with chronic lymphocytic leukemia.

The gene calls are TRBV7-2 and TRBJ2-3, with D perhaps TRBD1 (5 bases). CDR3 length: 16 residues. V lost 2 bases and J 4 bases, leaving 16 bases between the germline ends. In germline, CDR1 is SGHTA, CDR2 FQGNSA. This CDR3 reads CASSLSPGSGADTQYF. In DNA, the CDR3 is TGTGCCAGCAGCTTATCTCCAGGGTCAGGCGCAGATACGCAGTATTTT.

This clone was observed a handful of times. The rearrangement uses TRBV27 and TRBJ1-6; no firm D call. The CDR3 sequence is 15 residues long. The V end was cut by 2 bases, the J end by 5 bases, with 10 bases between. Germline loops: CDR1 MNHEY, CDR2 SMNVEV (reference sequence). The DNA of the CDR3 is TGTGCCAGCAGTTTAGGCGGCAGTCATAATTCACCCCTCCACTTT. It encodes CASSLGGSHNSPLHF.

J is TRBJ2-1 and V is TRBV5-1, with unresolved D. CDR1 is SGHRS and CDR2 is YFSETQ in the germline V gene. Trimming shortened V by 3 bases and J by 0 bases, and 10 bases separated the two germline ends. CDR3 length equals 15 residues. CDR3 residues: CASSWASSSYNEQFF. CDR3 in DNA: TGCGCCAGCAGCTGGGCCTCGAGCTCCTACAATGAGCAGTTCTTC. Full variable domain (outside the CDR3, taken from reference TRBV5-1 and TRBJ2-1): KAGVTQTPRYLIKTRGQQVTLSCSPISGHRSVSWYQQTPGQGLQFLFEYFSETQRNKGNFPGRFSGRQFSNSRSEMNVSTLELGDSALYLCASSWASSSYNEQFFGPGTRLTVL.

V usage is TRBV11-2 and J usage is TRBJ1-2, with 7 nucleotides matching TRBD1. V shed 6 bases and J 4 bases; nucleotides not matched to a gene: 5. Germline CDR1 SGHAT, CDR2 FQNNGV. CDR3 size: 13 residues. The CDR3 spells CASRVTGVYGYTF. The CDR3 DNA follows: TGTGCCAGCAGGGTTACAGGGGTCTATGGCTACACCTTC.

The V gene is TRBV7-9, the J gene TRBJ1-2; no reliable D call. Germline CDR1 and CDR2: SEHNR and FQNEAQ (reference sequence). Trimming left V 8 bases short and J 0 bases short, with 13 bases between. The CDR3 consists of 14 residues. For the CDR3, the DNA is TGTGCCAGCGGGAAGACACTTACTAACTATGGCTACACCTTC. Protein sequence: CASGKTLTNYGYTF.

The chain has TRBV9 and TRBJ2-3; 9 nucleotides agree with TRBD2. The germline V gene has CDR1 SGDLS and CDR2 YYNGEE. J gave up 6 bases and V 4 bases, and 6 bases lay outside the gene matches. The CDR3 is 14 amino acids. Here the CDR3 DNA reads TGTGCCAGCAGCCCTTCCGGGACTAGCGATACGCAGTATTTT. Encoded protein: CASSPSGTSDTQYF.

The rearrangement links TRBV5-1 to TRBJ1-1; D is uncertain. The V gene's germline CDR1 is SGHRS and CDR2 YFSETQ. This CDR3 contains 14 residues. Between the trimmed V and J ends, which lost 3 bases and 6 bases, there was a span of 15 bases. CDR3 sequence: CASSSGRPSPEAFF. As DNA, the CDR3 is TGCGCCAGCAGCTCAGGCCGGCCGTCCCCTGAAGCTTTCTTT. Drawing the rest from reference TRBV5-1 and TRBJ1-1, the complete variable domain is KAGVTQTPRYLIKTRGQQVTLSCSPISGHRSVSWYQQTPGQGLQFLFEYFSETQRNKGNFPGRFSGRQFSNSRSEMNVSTLELGDSALYLCASSSGRPSPEAFFGQGTRLTVV.

This clone appeared once. The CDR3 sequence: CASSVEARGSMGGYTF. In nucleotides, the CDR3 is TGTGCCAGCAGCGTAGAGGCCCGGGGATCTATGGGTGGCTACACCTTC. The V and J genes are TRBV9 and TRBJ1-2; D uncertain. Germline-derived CDR1 and CDR2 are SGDLS and YYNGEE. This CDR3 region has 16 residues. Trimming took 0 bases from V and 7 from J, leaving 19 bases between them.

This chain joins TRBV30 and TRBJ1-2; 8 bases align to TRBD1. The CDR3 sequence is 14 residues long. Looked up from germline, CDR1 is GTSNPN and CDR2 is SVGIG (reference sequence). V was clipped by 4 bases and J by 5 bases; unmatched bases: 9. CDR3 loop: CAWILRGQEYGYTF. Here the CDR3 DNA reads TGTGCCTGGATCCTCAGGGGGCAAGAGTATGGCTACACCTTC.

The chain combines TRBV7-3 with TRBJ1-5; D unclear. Germline CDR1 is SGHTA and CDR2 is FQGTGA. V dropped 2 bases and J dropped 2 bases, with 10 bases sitting between them. The CDR3 totals 15 residues. CDR3 DNA: TGTGCCAGCAGCTTATCGGGAGGCGGCAATCAGCCCCAGCATTTT. Protein: CASSLSGGGNQPQHF.

The V call is TRBV19, the J call TRBJ1-3; D remains unclear. The CDR3 extends over 16 amino acids. In germline, CDR1 is LNHDA, CDR2 SQIVND (reference sequence). With 3 bases removed from V and 0 bases from J, the gap between germline ends came to 12 bases. The CDR3 DNA follows: TGTGCCAGTAGTATGAGCCAGTCGCCCTCTGGAAACACCATATATTTT. This gives the protein CASSMSQSPSGNTIYF.